This note documents a single T cell receptor (beta chain) sequence. The protocol was immunoSEQ multiplex PCR, while the TCRdb copy is restricted to in-frame clones and leaves out a portion. The sample carries tens of thousands of clones, 90% recorded once. The CDR3 contains 14 residues. V was cut by 8 bases and J by 2 bases, with 15 bases left in between. Germline CDR1 and CDR2: MNHEY and SVGAGI. This record belongs to a study of T cell changes during pregnancy in multiple sclerosis. The chain joins TRBV6-5 to TRBJ1-2; D may be TRBD1 (6 bases). Source: peripheral blood, taken after pregnancy. This TCR came from a female donor in good health, enrolled as a control in a pregnancy study. The CDR3 sequence is CASSRGGANYGYTF. The CDR3, as DNA: TGTGCCAGCTCTAGGGGGGGTGCCAACTATGGCTACACCTTC.